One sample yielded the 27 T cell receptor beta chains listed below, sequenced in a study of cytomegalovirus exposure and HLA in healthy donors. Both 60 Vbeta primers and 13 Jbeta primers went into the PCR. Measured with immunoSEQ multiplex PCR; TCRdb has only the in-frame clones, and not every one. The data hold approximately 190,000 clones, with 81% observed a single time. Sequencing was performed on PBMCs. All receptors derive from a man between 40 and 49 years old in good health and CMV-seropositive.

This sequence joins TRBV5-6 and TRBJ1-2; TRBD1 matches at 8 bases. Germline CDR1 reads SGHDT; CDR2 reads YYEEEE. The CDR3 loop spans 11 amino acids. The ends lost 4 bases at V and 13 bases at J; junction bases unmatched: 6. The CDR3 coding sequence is TGTGCCAGCAGCCCAGGACAGGGTTTCACCTTC. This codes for CASSPGQGFTF.

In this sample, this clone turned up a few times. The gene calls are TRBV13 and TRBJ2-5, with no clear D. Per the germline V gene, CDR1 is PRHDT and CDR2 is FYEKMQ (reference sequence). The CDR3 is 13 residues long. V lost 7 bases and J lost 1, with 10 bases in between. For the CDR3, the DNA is TGTGCCAGCACACGGAGATTCCAAGAGACCCAGTACTTC. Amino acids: CASTRRFQETQYF.

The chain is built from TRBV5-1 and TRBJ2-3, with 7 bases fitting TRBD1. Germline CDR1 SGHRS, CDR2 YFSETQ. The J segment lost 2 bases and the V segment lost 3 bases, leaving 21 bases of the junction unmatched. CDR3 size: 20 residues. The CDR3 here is CASSSSQTTGATGPTDTQYF. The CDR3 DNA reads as TGCGCCAGCAGCTCGTCCCAAACTACAGGGGCGACCGGACCCACAGATACGCAGTATTTT.

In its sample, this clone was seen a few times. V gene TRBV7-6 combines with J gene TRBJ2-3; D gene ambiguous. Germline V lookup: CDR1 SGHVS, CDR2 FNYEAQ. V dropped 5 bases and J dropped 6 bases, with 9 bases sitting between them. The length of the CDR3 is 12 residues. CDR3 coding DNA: TGTGCCAGCAGCCTATCTACGGATACGCAGTATTTT. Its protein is CASSLSTDTQYF.

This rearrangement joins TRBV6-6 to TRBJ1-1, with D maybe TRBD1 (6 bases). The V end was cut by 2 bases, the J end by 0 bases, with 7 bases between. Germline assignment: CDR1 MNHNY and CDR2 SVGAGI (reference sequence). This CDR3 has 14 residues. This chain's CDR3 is CASSYKGVNTEAFF. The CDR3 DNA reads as TGTGCCAGCAGTTACAAGGGGGTGAACACTGAAGCTTTCTTT.

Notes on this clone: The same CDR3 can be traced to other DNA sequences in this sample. The CDR3 region has the DNA TGTGCCAGCAGAGACGACAGAGGCAATCAGCCCCAGCATTTT. The encoded protein is CASRDDRGNQPQHF. The V gene is TRBV2, the J gene TRBJ1-5, with D maybe TRBD1 (5 bases). Trimming took off 6 bases at V and 2 bases at J, with 11 bases between the two ends. Germline values: CDR1 SNHLY, CDR2 FYNNEI. CDR3 size: 14 residues.

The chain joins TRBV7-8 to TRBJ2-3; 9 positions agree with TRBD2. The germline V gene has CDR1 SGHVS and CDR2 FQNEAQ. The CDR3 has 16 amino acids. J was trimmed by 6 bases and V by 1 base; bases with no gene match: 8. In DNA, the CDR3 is TGTGCCAGCAGCTTAGGATGGATAGCGGGGGCGGATACGCAGTATTTT. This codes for CASSLGWIAGADTQYF.

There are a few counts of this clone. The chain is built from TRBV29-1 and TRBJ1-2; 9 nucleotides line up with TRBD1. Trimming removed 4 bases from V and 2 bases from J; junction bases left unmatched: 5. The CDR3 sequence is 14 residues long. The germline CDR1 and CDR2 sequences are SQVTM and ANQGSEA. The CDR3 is CSVVSGTGNYGYTF. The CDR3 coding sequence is TGCAGCGTTGTCTCCGGGACAGGGAACTATGGCTACACCTTC.

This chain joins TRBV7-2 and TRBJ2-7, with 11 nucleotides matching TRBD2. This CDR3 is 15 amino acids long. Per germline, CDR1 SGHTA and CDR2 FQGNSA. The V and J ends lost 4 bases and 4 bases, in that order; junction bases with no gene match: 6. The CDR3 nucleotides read TGTGCCAGCAGCTCCCCGGGACTAGCGGCATACGAGCAGTACTTC. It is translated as CASSSPGLAAYEQYF.

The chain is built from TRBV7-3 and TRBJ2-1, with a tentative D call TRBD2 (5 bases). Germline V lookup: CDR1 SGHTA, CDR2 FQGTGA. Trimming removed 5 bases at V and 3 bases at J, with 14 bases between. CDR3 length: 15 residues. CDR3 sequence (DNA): TGTGCCAGCAGCCCGGACTCAACTTTCTACAATGAGCAGTTCTTC. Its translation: CASSPDSTFYNEQFF.

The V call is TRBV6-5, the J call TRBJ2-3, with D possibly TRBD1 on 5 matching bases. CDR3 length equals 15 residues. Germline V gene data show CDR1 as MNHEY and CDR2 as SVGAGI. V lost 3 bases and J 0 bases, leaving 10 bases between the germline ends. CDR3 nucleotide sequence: TGTGCCAGCAGTTATAGGGGTAAAAGCACAGATACGCAGTATTTT. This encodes CASSYRGKSTDTQYF.

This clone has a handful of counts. The CDR3 is CASSWEAGELFF. The CDR3 DNA is TGCGCCAGCAGCTGGGAGGCCGGGGAGCTGTTTTTT. The gene calls are TRBV5-1 and TRBJ2-2; a possible D gene is TRBD2 (6 bases). V gave up 3 bases and J gave up 6 bases, with 6 bases separating them. The CDR3 is 12 amino acids. Germline loops: CDR1 SGHRS, CDR2 YFSETQ.

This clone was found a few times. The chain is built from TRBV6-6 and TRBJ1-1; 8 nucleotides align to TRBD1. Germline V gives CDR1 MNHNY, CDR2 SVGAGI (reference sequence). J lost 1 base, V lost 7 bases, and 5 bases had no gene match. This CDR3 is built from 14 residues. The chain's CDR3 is CASNAGTGNTEAFF. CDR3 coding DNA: TGTGCCAGCAACGCCGGGACAGGGAACACTGAAGCTTTCTTT.

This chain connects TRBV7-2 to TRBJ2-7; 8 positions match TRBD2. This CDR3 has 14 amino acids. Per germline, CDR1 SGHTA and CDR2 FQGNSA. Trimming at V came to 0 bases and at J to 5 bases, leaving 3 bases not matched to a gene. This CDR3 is CASSLARTSHEQYF. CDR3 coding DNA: TGTGCCAGCAGCTTAGCCCGGACTAGCCACGAGCAGTACTTC.

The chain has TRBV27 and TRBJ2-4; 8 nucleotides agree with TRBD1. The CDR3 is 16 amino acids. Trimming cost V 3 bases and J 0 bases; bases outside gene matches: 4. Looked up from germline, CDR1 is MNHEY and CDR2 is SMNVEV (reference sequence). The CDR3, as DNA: TGTGCCAGCAGTTTCACAGGGGGATTAGCCAAAAACATTCAGTACTTC. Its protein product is CASSFTGGLAKNIQYF.

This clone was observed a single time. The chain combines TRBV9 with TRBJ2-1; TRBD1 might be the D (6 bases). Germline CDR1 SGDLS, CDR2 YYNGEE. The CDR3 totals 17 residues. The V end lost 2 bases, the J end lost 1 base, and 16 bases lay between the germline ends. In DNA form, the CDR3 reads TGTGCCAGCAGCGTTTCGGCCCCTCAGGGGTCCTACAATGAGCAGTTCTTC. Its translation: CASSVSAPQGSYNEQFF.

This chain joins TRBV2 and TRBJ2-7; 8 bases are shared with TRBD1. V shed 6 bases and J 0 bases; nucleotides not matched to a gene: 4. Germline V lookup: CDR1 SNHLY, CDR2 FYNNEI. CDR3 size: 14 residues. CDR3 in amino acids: CASSRQGTSYEQYF. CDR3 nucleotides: TGTGCCAGCAGCCGACAGGGGACCTCCTACGAGCAGTACTTC.

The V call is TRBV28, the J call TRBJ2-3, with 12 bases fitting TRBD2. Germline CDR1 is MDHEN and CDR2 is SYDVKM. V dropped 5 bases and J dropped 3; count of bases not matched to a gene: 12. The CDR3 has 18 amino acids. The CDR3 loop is CASSLMKRTSGKTDTQYF. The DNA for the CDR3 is TGTGCCAGCAGTCTAATGAAACGGACTAGCGGGAAGACAGATACGCAGTATTTT.

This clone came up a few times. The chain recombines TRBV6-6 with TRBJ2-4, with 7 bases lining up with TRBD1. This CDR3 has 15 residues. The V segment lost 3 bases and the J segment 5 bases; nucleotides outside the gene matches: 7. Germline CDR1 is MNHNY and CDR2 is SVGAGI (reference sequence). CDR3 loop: CASSYLGDRQNIQYF. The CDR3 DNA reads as TGTGCCAGCAGTTATTTGGGGGACAGACAAAACATTCAGTACTTC.

CDR3 protein: CATSREGVETQYF. The CDR3 bases are TGTGCCACCAGCAGAGAAGGGGTCGAGACCCAGTACTTC. The V call is TRBV15, the J call TRBJ2-5, with D maybe TRBD1 (5 bases). The germline V and J ends were trimmed by 0 bases and 5 bases, with 7 bases remaining between them. Germline CDR1 and CDR2: LNHNV and YYDKDF (reference sequence). There are 13 residues in the CDR3.

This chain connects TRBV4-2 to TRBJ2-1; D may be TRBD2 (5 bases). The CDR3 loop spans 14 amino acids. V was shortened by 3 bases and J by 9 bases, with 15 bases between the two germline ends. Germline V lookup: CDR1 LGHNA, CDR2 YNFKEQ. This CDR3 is CASSQEFLGAEQFF. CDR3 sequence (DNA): TGTGCCAGCAGCCAGGAGTTCCTGGGAGCTGAGCAGTTCTTC.

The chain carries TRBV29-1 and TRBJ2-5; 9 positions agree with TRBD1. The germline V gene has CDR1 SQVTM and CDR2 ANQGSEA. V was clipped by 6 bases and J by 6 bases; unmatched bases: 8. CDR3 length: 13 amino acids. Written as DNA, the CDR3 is TGCAGCGTAAAACAGGGGGCGGGGAAGACCCAGTACTTC. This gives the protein CSVKQGAGKTQYF.

The CDR3 reads CSVEVRTSGSPVKTQYF. DNA of the CDR3: TGCAGCGTTGAAGTAAGGACTAGCGGGAGCCCCGTCAAGACCCAGTACTTC. The chain recombines TRBV29-1 with TRBJ2-5; 13 bases match TRBD2. The germline gives CDR1 SQVTM, CDR2 ANQGSEA. This CDR3 contains 17 residues. J was trimmed by 6 bases and V by 1 base; bases with no gene match: 11.

The CDR3 here is CASSRAGGTYNEQFF. Here the CDR3 DNA reads TGTGCCAGTAGTAGGGCGGGAGGCACTTACAATGAGCAGTTCTTC. The rearrangement joins TRBV19 to TRBJ2-1; the match to TRBD2 covers 8 bases. This CDR3 comprises 15 residues. CDR1 is LNHDA, CDR2 SQIVND, per germline (reference sequence). Trimming at V came to 4 bases and at J to 4 bases, leaving 6 bases not matched to a gene.

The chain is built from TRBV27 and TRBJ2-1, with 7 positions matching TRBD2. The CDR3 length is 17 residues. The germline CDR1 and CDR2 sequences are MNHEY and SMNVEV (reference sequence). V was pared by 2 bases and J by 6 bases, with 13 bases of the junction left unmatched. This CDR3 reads CASSLIRESSGANEQFF. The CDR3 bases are TGTGCCAGCAGTTTAATCAGGGAGTCTAGCGGAGCCAATGAGCAGTTCTTC.

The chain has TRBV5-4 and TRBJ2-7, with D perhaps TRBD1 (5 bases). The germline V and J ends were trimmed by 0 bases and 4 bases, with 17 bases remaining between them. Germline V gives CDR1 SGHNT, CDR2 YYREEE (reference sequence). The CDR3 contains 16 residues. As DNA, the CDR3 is TGTGCCAGCAGCTTGGCAGGGCCTCTTAGTGGGTACGAGCAGTACTTC. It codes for CASSLAGPLSGYEQYF.

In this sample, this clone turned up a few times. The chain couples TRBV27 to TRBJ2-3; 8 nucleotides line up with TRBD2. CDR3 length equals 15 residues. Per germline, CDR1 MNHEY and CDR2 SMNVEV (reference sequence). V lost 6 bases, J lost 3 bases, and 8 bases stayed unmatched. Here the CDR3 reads CASSSAGAGTDTQYF. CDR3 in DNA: TGTGCCAGCAGCTCAGCGGGAGCGGGGACAGATACGCAGTATTTT.